These 31 T cell receptor beta chains originate from one sample sequenced in a study of blood T cell repertoires in COVID-19. Sequenced by immunoSEQ multiplex PCR; TCRdb stores in-frame clones only, minus some. This table holds 60,000 to 90,000 clones, under 80% found once. The sample consisted of peripheral blood. Receptors were obtained from a human donor with acute or convalescent COVID-19. The donor label of this sample is uncertain.

The chain recombines TRBV7-3 with TRBJ2-7, with D perhaps matching TRBD1 (5 bases). Germline values: CDR1 SGHTA, CDR2 FQGTGA. Trimming removed 2 bases from V and 5 bases from J, with 13 bases in between. The CDR3 has 14 residues. This CDR3 is CASSLGRQGHEQYF. CDR3 bases: TGTGCCAGCAGCTTAGGTCGGCAGGGTCACGAGCAGTACTTC.

The V call is TRBV19, the J call TRBJ1-5, with 10 bases fitting TRBD1. V lost 4 bases and J lost 3; bases outside the gene matches: 6. This CDR3 region has 16 residues. Looked up from germline, CDR1 is LNHDA and CDR2 is SQIVND (reference sequence). The CDR3 sequence is CASSSAGTGVNQPQHF. CDR3 coding DNA: TGTGCCAGTAGTAGCGCGGGGACAGGGGTCAATCAGCCCCAGCATTTT.

In nucleotides, the CDR3 is TGCAGCGCCGTCAGGGCGGGGGTCAATGAGCAGTTCTTC. Amino acids: CSAVRAGVNEQFF. The chain combines TRBV29-1 with TRBJ2-1, with 7 positions matching TRBD2. Germline V gene sequence: CDR1 SQVTM, CDR2 ANQGSEA. The CDR3 sequence is 13 residues long. V shed 7 bases and J 6 bases; nucleotides not matched to a gene: 9.

V gene TRBV4-3 combines with J gene TRBJ2-6; D call uncertain. The V and J ends lost 0 bases and 0 bases respectively, with 6 bases between them. The CDR3 sequence is 16 residues long. Germline CDR1 and CDR2: LGHNA and YSLEER. CDR3 sequence (DNA): TGCGCCAGCAGCCAAGATATCCCCTCTGGGGCCAACGTCCTGACTTTC. This sequence encodes CASSQDIPSGANVLTF.

The CDR3 sequence: CASSRQQETQYF. For the CDR3, the DNA is TGTGCCAGCAGTAGACAGCAAGAGACCCAGTACTTC. The chain recombines TRBV2 with TRBJ2-5; perhaps TRBD1 as D (5 bases). This CDR3 is 12 amino acids long. Germline CDR1 and CDR2: SNHLY and FYNNEI. The ends were cut back, 5 bases at V and 2 bases at J, with 6 bases in the middle.

This rearrangement joins TRBV14 to TRBJ1-3; TRBD1 matches 10 bases. The CDR3 contains 17 residues. With V trimmed by 1 base and J by 5 bases, 8 bases remained unmatched. Germline lookup yields CDR1 SGHDN and CDR2 FVKESK. CDR3 bases: TGTGCCAGCAGCCAAGGCTCCGGGACAGGGGTTAGAAACACCATATATTTT. Translated, it gives CASSQGSGTGVRNTIYF.

The rearrangement links TRBV28 to TRBJ1-2; the D gene is possibly TRBD1 (6 bases). The germline V gene encodes CDR1 MDHEN and CDR2 SYDVKM. V was pared by 2 bases and J by 5 bases, with 9 bases between. The CDR3 is made up of 13 amino acids. CDR3 protein: CASSLPGAYGYTF. CDR3 coding DNA: TGTGCCAGCAGTTTACCAGGGGCATATGGCTACACCTTC.

The V call is TRBV2, the J call TRBJ1-4; a possible D gene is TRBD1 (5 bases). Deletions cut 8 bases from V and 3 bases from J, with 7 bases between. CDR1 and CDR2 (germline): SNHLY, FYNNEI. The CDR3 spans 12 residues. CDR3: CASQGPNEKLFF. The CDR3 coding sequence is TGTGCCAGCCAGGGCCCTAATGAAAAACTGTTTTTT.

The chain employs TRBV6-4 and TRBJ1-4; D is ambiguous. Trimming cost V 5 bases and J 7 bases, with 11 bases left between them. CDR3 size: 13 residues. CDR1 MRHNA and CDR2 SNTAGT come from the germline V gene. This chain's CDR3 is CASSREVGEKLFF. DNA of the CDR3: TGTGCCAGCAGTCGGGAGGTCGGTGAAAAACTGTTTTTT.

V and J are TRBV4-1 and TRBJ1-3; D is possibly TRBD1 (5 bases). V gave up 1 base and J gave up 3 bases, with 10 bases separating them. Germline V lookup: CDR1 MGHRA, CDR2 YSYEKL. This CDR3 has 15 amino acids. The CDR3 coding sequence is TGCGCCAGCAGCCAAGTAGGGCAGGGTGGAAACACCATATATTTT. Translating it yields CASSQVGQGGNTIYF.

V gene TRBV6-2 or TRBV6-3 combines with J gene TRBJ2-5; 8 positions agree with TRBD2. This CDR3 has 13 amino acids. The J segment lost 4 bases and the V segment lost 4 bases, leaving 2 bases of the junction unmatched. CDR1 and CDR2 (germline): MNHEY, SVGEGT. In nucleotides, the CDR3 is TGTGCCAGCAGTTCCCTAGCGGGAGAGACCCAGTACTTC. Translated, it gives CASSSLAGETQYF.

This chain uses TRBV7-9 with TRBJ2-5; 8 nucleotides agree with TRBD1. From germline, CDR1 is SEHNR and CDR2 FQNEAQ (reference sequence). V gave up 3 bases and J gave up 4 bases; unmatched junction bases: 7. CDR3 size: 15 residues. DNA of the CDR3: TGTGCCAGCAGCTTTTCAGGGGGCATGGGAGAGACCCAGTACTTC. This sequence encodes CASSFSGGMGETQYF.

This chain uses TRBV11-2 with TRBJ2-1, with D possibly matching TRBD1 (6 bases). The CDR3 has 15 residues. V shed 3 bases and J shed 5 bases, with 14 bases lying between them. Germline V gives CDR1 SGHAT, CDR2 FQNNGV. For the CDR3, the DNA is TGTGCCAGCAGCTTTCAACTAGGGACAAACAATGAGCAGTTCTTC. Its translation: CASSFQLGTNNEQFF.

This clone has a single count. The V gene is TRBV14, the J gene TRBJ2-1; 8 nucleotides line up with TRBD2. CDR1 is SGHDN, CDR2 FVKESK, per germline. The V segment lost 5 bases and the J segment 3 bases; nucleotides outside the gene matches: 6. The CDR3 length is 15 residues. In DNA form, the CDR3 reads TGTGCCAGCAGCAGCGTACTAGCGGACTACAATGAGCAGTTCTTC. This gives the protein CASSSVLADYNEQFF. Combining the CDR3 with reference TRBV14 and TRBJ2-1 gives the whole variable domain EAGVTQFPSHSVIEKGQTVTLRCDPISGHDNLYWYRRVMGKEIKFLLHFVKESKQDESGMPNNRFLAERTGGTYSTLKVQPAELEDSGVYFCASSSVLADYNEQFFGPGTRLTVL.

V and J are TRBV7-2 and TRBJ1-1; perhaps TRBD1 as D (6 bases). The germline V gene encodes CDR1 SGHTA and CDR2 FQGNSA. There are 13 residues in the CDR3. Trimming cost V 4 bases and J 5 bases, with 11 bases left between them. The CDR3, as DNA: TGTGCCAGCAGCTACAGGGAGGGGACTGAAGCTTTCTTT. Translating gives CASSYREGTEAFF.

The rearrangement links TRBV2 to TRBJ1-1, with 7 nucleotides matching TRBD1. This CDR3 contains 12 residues. Trimming cost V 9 bases and J 7 bases; bases outside gene matches: 8. Germline lookup yields CDR1 SNHLY and CDR2 FYNNEI. The CDR3 DNA reads as TGTGCCAGTCAGGTAGGGGGCGGTGAAGCTTTCTTT. Amino acid sequence: CASQVGGGEAFF. Variable domain in full (rest from reference TRBV2 and TRBJ1-1): EPEVTQTPSHQVTQMGQEVILRCVPISNHLYFYWYRQILGQKVEFLVSFYNNEISEKSEIFDDQFSVERPDGSNFTLKIRSTKLEDSAMYFCASQVGGGEAFFGQGTRLTVV.

The V and J genes are TRBV5-1 and TRBJ2-2, with 12 positions matching TRBD2. This CDR3 is built from 16 residues. Per germline, CDR1 SGHRS and CDR2 YFSETQ. J gave up 6 bases and V 4 bases, and 7 bases lay outside the gene matches. CDR3 residues: CASSHLAGGQSGELFF. The CDR3 coding sequence is TGCGCCAGCAGCCACCTAGCGGGGGGGCAGTCCGGGGAGCTGTTTTTT.

The genes are TRBV5-4 and TRBJ2-4, with 14 bases matching TRBD2. CDR1 SGHNT and CDR2 YYREEE come from the germline V gene (reference sequence). V lost 3 bases to trimming and J lost 10 bases; unmatched junction nucleotides: 3. The CDR3 runs 14 residues. The CDR3, as DNA: TGTGCCAGCAGCTGGGGGACTAGCGGGGGAATTCAGTACTTC. Its translation is CASSWGTSGGIQYF.

This rearrangement joins TRBV11-2 to TRBJ2-3; a weak D match, TRBD1 (6 bases). V lost 3 bases and J 15 bases, leaving 25 bases between the germline ends. CDR3 size: 15 residues. Germline CDR1 and CDR2: SGHAT and FQNNGV. The CDR3 DNA is TGTGCCAGCAGCTTTTCCAGGGGAGCACGGCAGGGTCACTATTTT. As protein: CASSFSRGARQGHYF.

The table lists this clone with a few counts. The V and J genes are TRBV19 and TRBJ1-5, with 7 bases matching TRBD1. This CDR3 comprises 14 residues. Germline values: CDR1 LNHDA, CDR2 SQIVND (reference sequence). The J segment lost 3 bases and the V segment lost 6 bases, leaving 5 bases of the junction unmatched. In nucleotides, the CDR3 is TGTGCCAGTAGGGACAGGACTATCAATCAGCCCCAGCATTTT. Translating gives CASRDRTINQPQHF.

In this sample, this clone turned up a few times. V gene TRBV7-2 combines with J gene TRBJ2-7; 12 bases map to TRBD2. CDR1 SGHTA and CDR2 FQGNSA come from the germline V gene. After removal of 5 bases from V and 2 bases from J, the junction contained 4 bases not matched to a gene. The CDR3 extends over 15 amino acids. The CDR3 protein is CASSPLAGGTYEQYF. The CDR3 DNA reads TGTGCCAGCAGCCCCCTAGCGGGAGGGACCTACGAGCAGTACTTC. The full variable domain, rest sourced from reference TRBV7-2 and TRBJ2-7, is GAGVSQSPSNKVTEKGKDVELRCDPISGHTALYWYRQSLGQGLEFLIYFQGNSAPDKSGLPSDRFSAERTGGSVSTLTIQRTQQEDSAVYLCASSPLAGGTYEQYFGPGTRLTVT.

CDR3 region: CASTVSGNTIYF. CDR3 bases: TGTGCCAGCACAGTCTCTGGAAACACCATATATTTT. J is TRBJ1-3 and V is TRBV11-2; D uncertain. The V gene's germline CDR1 is SGHAT and CDR2 FQNNGV. Trimming cost V 7 bases and J 0 bases, with 4 bases left between them. CDR3 size: 12 residues. The full variable domain, with the rest looked up from reference TRBV11-2 and TRBJ1-3, is EAGVAQSPRYKIIEKRQSVAFWCNPISGHATLYWYQQILGQGPKLLIQFQNNGVVDDSQLPKDRFSAERLKGVDSTLKIQPAKLEDSAVYLCASTVSGNTIYFGEGSWLTVV.

This chain links TRBV29-1 with TRBJ2-2, with TRBD2 matching 13 bases. Germline-derived CDR1 and CDR2 are SQVTM and ANQGSEA. V lost 5 bases to trimming and J lost 2 bases; unmatched junction nucleotides: 8. The CDR3 extends over 17 amino acids. The CDR3 DNA is TGCAGCGTTAGACAGACTAGCGGGAGGCTAAACACCGGGGAGCTGTTTTTT. Its protein product is CSVRQTSGRLNTGELFF.

The CDR3 sequence: CASSLGGTGAYEQYF. For the CDR3, the DNA is TGTGCCAGCAGCTTGGGTGGGACGGGGGCCTACGAGCAGTACTTC. The chain has TRBV11-2 and TRBJ2-7, with a weak D call TRBD2 (6 bases). The CDR3 is 15 residues long. Trimming pared 3 bases from V and 2 bases from J, leaving 14 bases between. CDR1 is SGHAT and CDR2 is FQNNGV in the germline V gene.

The chain employs TRBV9 and TRBJ2-1; TRBD2 might be the D (5 bases). Germline V gene lookup returns CDR1 SGDLS and CDR2 YYNGEE. The CDR3 sequence is 15 residues long. With 2 bases removed from V and 6 bases from J, the gap between germline ends came to 15 bases. The CDR3 protein is CASSVGSRGSNEQFF. CDR3 DNA: TGTGCCAGCAGCGTTGGGTCTCGGGGATCCAATGAGCAGTTCTTC.

V gene TRBV6-5 combines with J gene TRBJ2-1; possibly TRBD1 for D (5 bases). The CDR3 extends over 12 amino acids. The V gene's germline CDR1 is MNHEY and CDR2 SVGAGI. V was cut by 7 bases and J by 5 bases, with 9 bases left in between. The DNA of the CDR3 is TGTGCCAGCATTTTGACAGACAATGAGCAGTTCTTC. It yields the protein CASILTDNEQFF.

The V and J genes are TRBV3-1 (or the pseudogene TRBV3-2) and TRBJ1-2; no clear D. V was pared by 5 bases and J by 8 bases, with 12 bases between. The germline gives CDR1 LGHDT, CDR2 YNNKEL (reference sequence). The CDR3 extends over 12 amino acids. The CDR3 DNA follows: TGTGCCAGCAGCGTTCGGACTTACGGCTACACCTTC. Its translation is CASSVRTYGYTF.

The rearrangement joins TRBV11-2 to TRBJ1-6; no clear D gene. V gave up 2 bases and J gave up 10 bases, with 15 bases separating them. Germline V gives CDR1 SGHAT, CDR2 FQNNGV. The CDR3 consists of 15 residues. The CDR3 spells CASSLQHHLGSPLHF. The DNA for the CDR3 is TGTGCCAGCAGCTTACAGCATCATCTCGGGTCACCCCTCCACTTT.

This clone was counted once. The V and J genes are TRBV5-1 and TRBJ2-7; a possible D gene is TRBD1 (6 bases). Trimming pared 3 bases from V and 6 bases from J, leaving 16 bases between. Germline V CDR1 and CDR2: SGHRS, YFSETQ. The CDR3 runs 14 residues. The CDR3 coding sequence is TGCGCCAGCAGCTGGGCCGCAGGGGCGGGCGAGCAGTACGTC. Translated: CASSWAAGAGEQYV.

This rearrangement joins TRBV19 to TRBJ2-7; perhaps TRBD2 as D (5 bases). Germline V CDR1 and CDR2: LNHDA, SQIVND (reference sequence). V was shortened by 5 bases and J by 7 bases, with 12 bases between the two germline ends. The length of the CDR3 is 12 residues. The CDR3: CASSASPGEQYF. In DNA, the CDR3 is TGTGCCAGTAGTGCCAGCCCGGGGGAGCAGTACTTC.

This clone was seen a handful of times. The CDR3 DNA is TGTGCCAGCAGGGCCCAGAATACAGGGTTCTACGAGCAGTACGTC. Translated, it gives CASRAQNTGFYEQYV. The rearrangement links TRBV6-5 to TRBJ2-7; D may be TRBD1 (6 bases). With 6 bases removed from V and 3 bases from J, the gap between germline ends came to 18 bases. The CDR3 has 15 amino acids. Germline-derived CDR1 and CDR2 are MNHEY and SVGAGI.